This T cell receptor beta chain emerged from a study of identical twins. Study results and caveats: Insertion counts were lower in abundant cord blood beta clonotypes, a trend that memory repertoires did not show.

The CDR3 is 15 amino acids. CDR1 is SEHNR and CDR2 is FQNEAQ in the germline V gene (reference sequence). The V segment lost 4 bases and the J segment 8 bases; nucleotides outside the gene matches: 9. As for this clonotype: Antigen specificity is unknown.

Template switching added a universal primer binding site, and final cDNA carried unique molecular identifiers. MiXCR, applied by TCRdb to the 5' RACE reads, yields one record per CDR3 protein. The table lists roughly 700,000 distinct CDR3 sequences, 8.5% to 9.5% of them singletons. These data were also reused for a study on yellow fever vaccine responses in identical twins.

Material for sequencing was PBMCs. The receptor was isolated from a woman aged 18-30 years in good health. The V gene is TRBV7-9, the J gene TRBJ2-1; the match to TRBD1 covers 9 bases. This CDR3 reads CASSSTGGDLHEQFF. CDR3 coding DNA: TGTGCCAGCAGCTCAACAGGGGGCGATCTCCATGAGCAGTTCTTC.